A single sample gave rise to the 3 T cell receptor beta chains below, sequenced in a study of blood T cell repertoires in COVID-19. The protocol was immunoSEQ multiplex PCR, while the TCRdb copy is restricted to in-frame clones and leaves out a portion. This table has 120,000 to 150,000 clones, 79% appearing once. Sequenced material: peripheral blood. These receptors originate from a man aged 50 to 59 with active or convalescent COVID-19.

V is TRBV6-5 and J is TRBJ1-4; 8 bases match TRBD1. This CDR3 comprises 14 residues. Trimming removed 6 bases from V and 6 bases from J; junction bases left unmatched: 6. Germline CDR1 reads MNHEY; CDR2 reads SVGAGI. CDR3 amino acids: CASRTTGEHEKLFF. The CDR3 DNA sequence: TGTGCCAGCAGAACGACAGGGGAACATGAAAAACTGTTTTTT.

The rearrangement links TRBV7-2 to TRBJ2-5; 9 bases map to TRBD2. J gave up 5 bases and V 1 base, and 8 bases lay outside the gene matches. CDR1 and CDR2 (germline): SGHTA, FQGNSA. The CDR3 spans 16 residues. The CDR3 DNA reads TGTGCCAGCAGCTTAGGTTTCGCGGGAGGGTGGGAGACCCAGTACTTC. Its translation is CASSLGFAGGWETQYF.

The V and J genes are TRBV29-1 and TRBJ2-7; 10 positions agree with TRBD2. The V gene end was trimmed by 2 bases and the J gene end by 0 bases; junction bases not matched to a gene: 7. This CDR3 region has 16 residues. Germline assignment: CDR1 SQVTM and CDR2 ANQGSEA. CDR3 region: CSVELAGGLSSYEQYF. As DNA, the CDR3 is TGCAGCGTTGAATTAGCGGGAGGCCTGAGCTCCTACGAGCAGTACTTC.